One sample yielded the 31 T cell receptor beta chains listed below, sequenced in a study of blood T cells in healthy people across ages. Combining a sample-barcoded 5' primer with a J-beta primer mix, a second PCR ran for roughly 7 to 11 cycles. TCRdb analysed the 5' RACE reads with MiXCR anew, one entry per CDR3 protein. This table holds 1.5 million or so distinct CDR3 sequences, approximately 42% found once. The sample was blood. These TCRs come from a young woman in good health.

This clonotype turned up a few times. V and J are TRBV2 and TRBJ2-5; perhaps TRBD1 as D (6 bases). The CDR3 has 15 amino acids. V shed 5 bases and J shed 9 bases, with 22 bases lying between them. Germline assignment: CDR1 SNHLY and CDR2 FYNNEI. The CDR3 protein is CASSKDRQPSVPQYF. DNA of the CDR3: TGTGCCAGCAGTAAGGACAGACAACCTTCAGTCCCCCAGTACTTC.

V is TRBV15 and J is TRBJ1-2; TRBD1 matches at 8 bases. The trim removed 5 bases at V and 7 bases at J, leaving 18 bases unmatched. Germline V CDR1 and CDR2: LNHNV, YYDKDF (reference sequence). The CDR3 sequence is 17 residues long. The DNA for the CDR3 is TGTGCCACCAGCCTCGGACAGGGTAGTGGCTATGGTCGTGGCTACACCTTC. Protein sequence: CATSLGQGSGYGRGYTF.

CDR3: CASSLGNRIPYNSPLHF. The CDR3 DNA sequence: TGTGCCAGCAGCTTAGGAAACAGGATCCCCTATAATTCACCCCTCCACTTT. This chain joins TRBV7-9 and TRBJ1-6; weak D call: TRBD1 (5 bases). Trimming removed 1 base from V and 2 bases from J, with 12 bases in between. The germline CDR1 and CDR2 sequences are SEHNR and FQNEAQ (reference sequence). CDR3 length equals 17 residues. Complete variable domain (other parts from reference TRBV7-9 and TRBJ1-6): DTGVSQNPRHKITKRGQNVTFRCDPISEHNRLYWYRQTLGQGPEFLTYFQNEAQLEKSRLLSDRFSAERPKGSFSTLEIQRTEQGDSAMYLCASSLGNRIPYNSPLHFGNGTRLTVT.

This clonotype was seen more than once but under ten times. The V call is TRBV20-1, the J call TRBJ2-2; maybe TRBD2 (6 bases). The CDR3 totals 14 residues. Germline-derived CDR1 and CDR2 are DFQATT and SNEGSKA (reference sequence). In DNA, the CDR3 is TGCAGCGCCCAGGAGGGACTTAACACCGGGGAGCTGTTTTTT. This gives the protein CSAQEGLNTGELFF.

The chain combines TRBV10-3 with TRBJ2-5, with 7 bases matching TRBD1. The CDR3 has 15 amino acids. The germline CDR1 and CDR2 sequences are ENHRY and SYGVKD. Trimming cost V 4 bases and J 0 bases; bases outside gene matches: 5. CDR3 nucleotide sequence: TGTGCCATCAGTGGAGCCGGGACAGACCAAGAGACCCAGTACTTC. It yields the protein CAISGAGTDQETQYF.

The chain uses TRBV7-9 and TRBJ1-1; D gene uncertain. With 4 bases removed from V and 0 bases from J, the gap between germline ends came to 9 bases. CDR1 SEHNR and CDR2 FQNEAQ come from the germline V gene (reference sequence). The CDR3 contains 14 residues. CDR3 in DNA: TGTGCCAGCAGCTCAACGTACGTGAACACTGAAGCTTTCTTT. It codes for CASSSTYVNTEAFF.

This clonotype came up many times. This sequence joins TRBV7-8 and TRBJ2-3; 13 bases match TRBD2. Germline trimming cut 1 base from V and 0 bases from J; bases unmatched to any gene: 7. Germline values: CDR1 SGHVS, CDR2 FQNEAQ. This CDR3 has 19 residues. The CDR3 sequence: CASSLEGLAGEGSTDTQYF. CDR3 DNA sequence: TGTGCCAGCAGCTTAGAAGGACTAGCGGGAGAGGGGAGCACAGATACGCAGTATTTT.

The chain links TRBV20-1 to TRBJ1-1, with TRBD1 as a possible D gene (5 bases). The CDR3 loop spans 16 amino acids. V was clipped by 5 bases and J by 0 bases, with 19 bases between them. Germline loops: CDR1 DFQATT, CDR2 SNEGSKA (reference sequence). The CDR3 region has the DNA TGCAGTGCTCGATGGGGGACGATTACGGTGAACACTGAAGCTTTCTTT. Amino acid sequence: CSARWGTITVNTEAFF.

The chain couples TRBV6-5 to TRBJ1-1, with 9 positions matching TRBD1. V trimming: 8 bases; J trimming: 5 bases; junction bases outside the gene matches: 3. This CDR3 is 12 amino acids long. The V gene's germline CDR1 is MNHEY and CDR2 SVGAGI. CDR3 in amino acids: CASHRGLTEAFF. In DNA form, the CDR3 reads TGTGCCAGCCACAGGGGGCTTACTGAAGCTTTCTTT.

This clonotype was picked up a small number of times. The chain joins TRBV12-3 or TRBV12-4 to TRBJ1-5, with TRBD1 matching over 7 bases. J was trimmed by 6 bases and V by 6 bases; bases with no gene match: 8. The length of the CDR3 is 14 residues. In nucleotides, the CDR3 is TGTGCCAGCAGCCAAAGACAGGGTTTTCAGCCCCAGCATTTT. The encoded protein is CASSQRQGFQPQHF.

The gene calls are TRBV20-1 and TRBJ2-3, with D unclear. The CDR3 length is 16 residues. Germline values: CDR1 DFQATT, CDR2 SNEGSKA (reference sequence). With 1 base removed from V and 5 bases from J, the gap between germline ends came to 19 bases. The CDR3 bases are TGCAGTGCTAGAGCGCGCCAGGCAGATTTTGGAGATACGCAGTATTTT. This translates into CSARARQADFGDTQYF.

The rearrangement links TRBV6-1 to TRBJ2-3; 14 bases agree with TRBD2. Trimming removed 5 bases from V and 0 bases from J; junction bases left unmatched: 7. The CDR3 has 18 residues. CDR1 is MNHNS and CDR2 is SASEGT in the germline V gene. The CDR3 bases are TGTGCCAGCAGTCTCGGACTAGCGGGAGGTCCTAGCACAGATACGCAGTATTTT. This codes for CASSLGLAGGPSTDTQYF.

The V and J genes are TRBV6-5 and TRBJ1-1; no clear D gene. V was pared by 5 bases and J by 1 base, with 23 bases between. This CDR3 comprises 18 residues. The germline CDR1 and CDR2 sequences are MNHEY and SVGAGI. The CDR3 DNA is TGTGCCAGCAGTCCGCCCTTGGGAGTGGTCGCTGGGAACACTGAAGCTTTCTTT. Its protein product is CASSPPLGVVAGNTEAFF.

The table lists this clonotype with a few counts. J is TRBJ1-1 and V is TRBV5-1; D is unresolved. Trimming left V 4 bases short and J 1 base short, with 14 bases between. This CDR3 spans 15 amino acids. From germline, CDR1 is SGHRS and CDR2 YFSETQ. Written as DNA, the CDR3 is TGCGCCAGCAGCCCGGTGGGCCAGGAGAACACTGAAGCTTTCTTT. This translates into CASSPVGQENTEAFF. Full variable domain (remainder filled in from reference TRBV5-1 and TRBJ1-1): KAGVTQTPRYLIKTRGQQVTLSCSPISGHRSVSWYQQTPGQGLQFLFEYFSETQRNKGNFPGRFSGRQFSNSRSEMNVSTLELGDSALYLCASSPVGQENTEAFFGQGTRLTVV.

This clonotype was detected only a few times. The gene calls are TRBV16 and TRBJ1-5; D not certain. CDR3 length equals 18 residues. Trimming shortened V by 4 bases and J by 2 bases, and 21 bases separated the two germline ends. Germline CDR1 KGHSY, CDR2 FQNENV. The CDR3 sequence: CASSPPVRVLMGNQPQHF. In DNA, the CDR3 is TGTGCCAGCAGCCCGCCTGTTAGGGTTCTGATGGGCAATCAGCCCCAGCATTTT.

In regard to this clonotype: The junction does not match germline at one end; this may be a read error. V usage is TRBV7-2 and J usage is TRBJ2-5, with 7 bases that match TRBD1. The DNA end is more similar to TRBJ2-7, so the J call may be wrong. Germline V gene sequence: CDR1 SGHTA, CDR2 FQGNSA. This CDR3 comprises 14 residues. The CDR3, as DNA: TGTGCCGGCAGCTTAAGTACAGGGGACTACGAGCAGTACTTC. Amino acids: CAGSLSTGDYEQYF.

J is TRBJ2-4 and V is TRBV27; 7 bases fit TRBD1. The J call is in doubt because the DNA end fits TRBJ2-5 better. CDR3 size: 14 residues. Germline-derived CDR1 and CDR2 are MNHEY and SMNVEV (reference sequence). The DNA for the CDR3 is TGTGCCAGCAGTTGGGACAGCTCGTTGGAGACCCAGTACTTC. This translates into CASSWDSSLETQYF.

This sequence joins TRBV6-5 and TRBJ2-1; 10 bases fit TRBD2. CDR1 is MNHEY, CDR2 SVGAGI, per germline. This CDR3 contains 16 residues. V shed 4 bases and J 2 bases; nucleotides not matched to a gene: 5. CDR3 nucleotide sequence: TGTGCCAGCAGTTCCGGACTAGCGGTCCCCTACAATGAGCAGTTCTTC. This encodes CASSSGLAVPYNEQFF.

Of note for this clonotype: One end of the junction varies from germline; a read error may be responsible. The genes are TRBV5-1 and TRBJ1-1; D ambiguous. The CDR3 consists of 13 residues. Germline lookup yields CDR1 SGHRS and CDR2 YFSETQ. The CDR3 bases are TGCGCCAGCAGCTTGGGTTCGAACGCTGAAGCTTTCTTT. This translates into CASSLGSNAEAFF.

This clonotype was detected a few times. This chain joins TRBV29-1 and TRBJ2-5, with TRBD2 identical over 7 bases. Germline V gene data show CDR1 as SQVTM and CDR2 as ANQGSEA. The CDR3 runs to 12 residues. J lost 11 bases, V lost 5 bases, and 11 bases had no gene match. The CDR3 here is CSVPSKGREQYF. CDR3 sequence (DNA): TGCAGCGTTCCCAGCAAGGGGCGGGAGCAGTACTTC.

The sample holds one count of this clonotype. The rearrangement joins TRBV2 to TRBJ2-2; D is unclear. Trimming took 7 bases from V and 3 from J, leaving 12 bases between them. There are 14 residues in the CDR3. The V gene's germline CDR1 is SNHLY and CDR2 FYNNEI. In DNA form, the CDR3 reads TGTGCCAGCACCACTTCGACGGACACCGGGGAGCTGTTTTTT. This translates into CASTTSTDTGELFF. The entire variable domain, with the rest obtained from reference TRBV2 and TRBJ2-2, is as follows: EPEVTQTPSHQVTQMGQEVILRCVPISNHLYFYWYRQILGQKVEFLVSFYNNEISEKSEIFDDQFSVERPDGSNFTLKIRSTKLEDSAMYFCASTTSTDTGELFFGEGSRLTVL.

The V call is TRBV4-3, the J call TRBJ2-7; 8 nucleotides agree with TRBD1. Per the germline V gene, CDR1 is LGHNA and CDR2 is YSLEER. With 4 bases clipped from V and 3 bases from J, the junction kept 5 bases outside the gene matches. CDR3 size: 14 residues. The CDR3 nucleotides are TGCGCCAGCAGCCGGATCAGGGGGCGCTACGAGCAGTACTTC. Its translation is CASSRIRGRYEQYF.

This chain connects TRBV20-1 to TRBJ2-1, with 10 bases aligning to TRBD2. Germline assignment: CDR1 DFQATT and CDR2 SNEGSKA (reference sequence). Trimming took 5 bases from V and 2 from J; bases not matched to a gene: 15. This CDR3 is built from 18 residues. DNA of the CDR3: TGCAGTGCTGGAACCCCTCCGGGACTAGCGTTGACCTACAATGAGCAGTTCTTC. Its protein is CSAGTPPGLALTYNEQFF.

The chain has TRBV7-9 and TRBJ2-1; no definite D call. The CDR3 has 13 amino acids. CDR1 and CDR2 from the germline V gene are SEHNR and FQNEAQ (reference sequence). V was trimmed by 5 bases and J by 8 bases, leaving 13 bases between them. This CDR3 is CASSPPIVDEQFF. The CDR3 DNA reads TGTGCCAGCAGCCCCCCTATTGTTGATGAGCAGTTCTTC. Looking up the rest from reference TRBV7-9 and TRBJ2-1 gives the full variable domain: DTGVSQNPRHKITKRGQNVTFRCDPISEHNRLYWYRQTLGQGPEFLTYFQNEAQLEKSRLLSDRFSAERPKGSFSTLEIQRTEQGDSAMYLCASSPPIVDEQFFGPGTRLTVL.

The V and J genes are TRBV7-9 and TRBJ2-1; a possible D gene is TRBD2 (5 bases). Germline V CDR1 and CDR2: SEHNR, FQNEAQ (reference sequence). Trimming took 1 base from V and 7 from J, leaving 17 bases between them. The CDR3 is 16 residues long. CDR3 protein: CASSLVLREFGNEQFF. In DNA, the CDR3 is TGTGCCAGCAGCTTAGTGCTGAGGGAGTTTGGGAATGAGCAGTTCTTC.

This clonotype was seen ten or more times. The J gene is TRBJ2-3, the V gene TRBV4-2; 10 bases are shared with TRBD2. The CDR3 totals 16 residues. Germline loops: CDR1 LGHNA, CDR2 YNFKEQ. V was clipped by 1 base and J by 2 bases; unmatched bases: 3. The CDR3 sequence: CASSQAGTSATDTQYF. CDR3 nucleotides: TGTGCCAGCAGCCAAGCCGGGACTAGCGCCACAGATACGCAGTATTTT.

This clonotype was seen a handful of times. The chain recombines TRBV7-9 with TRBJ1-5; 9 nucleotides align to TRBD1. Germline CDR1 is SEHNR and CDR2 is FQNEAQ (reference sequence). The CDR3 runs to 14 residues. The V and J ends lost 5 bases and 6 bases, in that order; junction bases with no gene match: 5. CDR3 in amino acids: CASSAGTGIQPQHF. The CDR3 DNA reads TGTGCCAGCAGCGCCGGGACAGGGATTCAGCCCCAGCATTTT.

The chain uses TRBV20-1 and TRBJ2-1; tentatively, D is TRBD1 (6 bases). Germline V gene lookup returns CDR1 DFQATT and CDR2 SNEGSKA (reference sequence). CDR3 length: 12 residues. Deletions cut 5 bases from V and 6 bases from J, with 11 bases between. The CDR3 sequence: CSALAGANEQFF. The CDR3 DNA sequence: TGCAGTGCTTTAGCAGGGGCCAATGAGCAGTTCTTC.

This clonotype was detected a few times. This sequence joins TRBV29-1 and TRBJ1-2; TRBD1 might be the D (6 bases). Germline assignment: CDR1 SQVTM and CDR2 ANQGSEA. There are 13 residues in the CDR3. The V end lost 2 bases, the J end lost 3 bases, and 10 bases lay between the germline ends. In DNA form, the CDR3 reads TGCAGCGTTGAACCCAGGGGACACTATGGCTACACCTTC. Translating it yields CSVEPRGHYGYTF.

The chain is built from TRBV7-2 and TRBJ2-5; D is possibly TRBD2 (5 bases). The J call is uncertain, as TRBJ2-7 better fits the DNA end. The germline V gene encodes CDR1 SGHTA and CDR2 FQGNSA. CDR3 size: 14 residues. The chain's CDR3 is CASSLHGGGNEQYF. CDR3 DNA: TGTGCCAGCAGCTTACACGGAGGTGGAAACGAGCAGTACTTC.

This clonotype was observed at least ten times. The V and J genes are TRBV4-2 and TRBJ2-5, with D possibly matching TRBD2 (6 bases). Germline CDR1 reads LGHNA; CDR2 reads YNFKEQ. V was cut by 4 bases and J by 9 bases, with 9 bases left in between. This CDR3 has 11 residues. CDR3 DNA: TGTGCCAGCAGCCTCGGGGGATCCCAGTACTTC. Translated, it gives CASSLGGSQYF.